This TCR beta chain was observed in a study of response to subunit inactivated influenza vaccine. The study's findings and limits: That few new T cells are recruited by each seasonal influenza vaccination was the authors' suggestion.

Notes on this clonotype: The antigen is undetermined.

This CDR3 spans 13 amino acids. CDR1 is SQVTM and CDR2 is ANQGSEA in the germline V gene. V dropped 4 bases and J dropped 1 base, with 10 bases sitting between them. TCRdb re-analysed the RT-PCR reads in MiXCR, keeping a single row per CDR3 protein. The profile shows 400,000 to 650,000 distinct CDR3 sequences, approximately 7.2% of them singletons. This receptor was obtained from a man between 50 and 75 years old who received an inactivated influenza vaccine. The rearrangement links TRBV29-1 to TRBJ1-1; D is perhaps TRBD1 (6 bases). Sequencing used PBMCs from blood, obtained less than 30 months after vaccination. CDR3 sequence: CSVGTGTNTEAFF. Written as DNA, the CDR3 is TGCAGCGTTGGAACAGGGACGAACACTGAAGCTTTCTTT.